This T cell receptor beta chain was documented in a study of beta chain features in type 1 diabetes. Study observations and caveats: Researchers report that Type 1 diabetes patients had moderately but significantly shorter TCRB CDR3s across all four CD4+ subsets.

Expressed TCRB transcripts were sequenced because the isolated RNA had all been reverse transcribed beforehand. Sequencing was performed with immunoSEQ multiplex PCR; in TCRdb, only in-frame clones are kept and a portion is missing. This sample has 300,000 to 400,000 clones; 8.5% to 10% occur once, and the top ten carry about 0.64%. Points on this clone: Its target is not known.

The sequencing sample was made of central memory CD4+ T cells from blood. The clonotype was recovered from a man aged 25 to 40 with type 1 diabetes.

CDR3 in DNA: TGTGCCAGCAACTCACAGGGTTCTAACTATGGCTACACCTTC. Translation gives CASNSQGSNYGYTF. This rearrangement joins TRBV27 to TRBJ1-2; weak D call: TRBD1 (6 bases). Trimming left V 7 bases short and J 0 bases short, with 12 bases between. The CDR3 totals 14 residues. CDR1 and CDR2 (germline): MNHEY, SMNVEV (reference sequence).